The rows below give T cell receptor beta chains drawn from one sample of a study of beta chain features in type 1 diabetes. Using immunoSEQ multiplex PCR, the repertoire was profiled, and TCRdb retains in-frame clones only, with some absent. The table has some 900,000 clones, about a sixth seen once. Sequencing was performed on naive CD4+ T cells from blood. These TCRs come from a woman under 30 in good health. CDR3s include the opening cysteine and the closing phenylalanine or tryptophan. The order of the fields is J gene, V gene, D gene, clone size, CDR3 DNA, CDR3 protein. The D gene is left open where the match is weak. Clone size is shown for a subset of rows, as once, few, many or a class of expanded clone.

j_call: TRBJ2-7; v_call: TRBV20-1; d_call: NA; clone_size: few; cdr3_nt: TGCAGTGTTAGGTCGACAGGTGGGGAGTACTTC; cdr3_aa: CSVRSTGGEYF
j_call: TRBJ1-1; v_call: TRBV2; d_call: TRBD1; clone_size: few; cdr3_nt: TGTGCCAGCAGCCGGGACAGCGAAGCTTTCTTT; cdr3_aa: CASSRDSEAFF
j_call: TRBJ2-5; v_call: TRBV7-2; d_call: NA; clone_size: once; cdr3_nt: TGTGCCAGCAGCTTATATCAGGGGTCAGAGACCCAGTACTTC; cdr3_aa: CASSLYQGSETQYF
j_call: TRBJ1-2; v_call: TRBV6-5; d_call: NA; clone_size: NA; cdr3_nt: TGTGCCAGCAGTGACTACAGCTACTATGGCTACACCTTC; cdr3_aa: CASSDYSYYGYTF
j_call: TRBJ1-1; v_call: TRBV5-6; d_call: NA; clone_size: few; cdr3_nt: TGTGCCAGCAGCTCCGAATATCAAGAAGCTTTCTTT; cdr3_aa: CASSSEYQEAFF
j_call: TRBJ2-5; v_call: TRBV5-6; d_call: TRBD1; clone_size: few; cdr3_nt: TGTGCCAGCAGCTTGGACAGGGGAGAGACCCAGTACTTC; cdr3_aa: CASSLDRGETQYF
j_call: TRBJ1-2; v_call: TRBV23-1; d_call: NA; clone_size: NA; cdr3_nt: TGCGCCAGCAGTCAACTCCGGCCGGGGGTGAACTATGGCTACACCTTC; cdr3_aa: CASSQLRPGVNYGYTF
j_call: TRBJ2-2; v_call: TRBV7-9; d_call: TRBD1; clone_size: NA; cdr3_nt: TGTGCCAGCAGCGGGACAGTGAACACCGGGGAGCTGTTTTTT; cdr3_aa: CASSGTVNTGELFF
j_call: TRBJ2-3; v_call: TRBV6-4; d_call: NA; clone_size: few; cdr3_nt: TGTGCCAGCAGTGACGGTTATGATACGCAGTATTTT; cdr3_aa: CASSDGYDTQYF
j_call: TRBJ2-1; v_call: TRBV6-6; d_call: TRBD1; clone_size: few; cdr3_nt: TGTGCCAGCAGCACGTTTTGGGACAGGGGACGGAATGAGCAGTTCTTC; cdr3_aa: CASSTFWDRGRNEQFF
j_call: TRBJ1-1; v_call: TRBV5-1; d_call: NA; clone_size: NA; cdr3_nt: TGCGCCAGCAGCTTGGGAACAGGGTTTGGCACTGAAGCTTTCTTT; cdr3_aa: CASSLGTGFGTEAFF
j_call: TRBJ2-5; v_call: TRBV4-2; d_call: NA; clone_size: NA; cdr3_nt: TGTGCCAGCAGCCAAGATGTTGGCAGGGGCCAAGAGACCCAGTACTTC; cdr3_aa: CASSQDVGRGQETQYF
j_call: TRBJ2-7; v_call: TRBV5-5; d_call: NA; clone_size: NA; cdr3_nt: TGTGCCAGCAGCTCACGGGCCCTCCAGACGTACGAGCAGTACTTC; cdr3_aa: CASSSRALQTYEQYF
j_call: TRBJ2-7; v_call: TRBV18; d_call: TRBD2; clone_size: NA; cdr3_nt: TGTGCCAGCTCACCTAGCGGGAGAGGGGGCTGGGAGCAGTACTTC; cdr3_aa: CASSPSGRGGWEQYF
j_call: TRBJ1-4; v_call: TRBV7-2; d_call: TRBD1; clone_size: few; cdr3_nt: TGTGCCAGCAGCACCCAGACAGGGACTAATGAAAAACTGTTTTTT; cdr3_aa: CASSTQTGTNEKLFF
j_call: TRBJ1-5; v_call: TRBV28; d_call: NA; clone_size: NA; cdr3_nt: TGTGCCAGCAGTCAGGGTGGCCAGCCCCAGCATTTT; cdr3_aa: CASSQGGQPQHF
j_call: TRBJ1-1; v_call: TRBV14; d_call: TRBD1; clone_size: few; cdr3_nt: TGTGCCAGCACCCAGACAGGGTGGAACACTGAAGCTTTCTTT; cdr3_aa: CASTQTGWNTEAFF
j_call: TRBJ2-1; v_call: TRBV6-6; d_call: NA; clone_size: NA; cdr3_nt: TGTGCCAGCGGGAGCCCCAGTGGCAATGAGCAGTTCTTC; cdr3_aa: CASGSPSGNEQFF
j_call: TRBJ2-7; v_call: TRBV19; d_call: NA; clone_size: few; cdr3_nt: TGTGCCAGTAGTATTTCAGGGAGCTACGAGCAGTACTTC; cdr3_aa: CASSISGSYEQYF
j_call: TRBJ2-1; v_call: TRBV5-1; d_call: TRBD2; clone_size: NA; cdr3_nt: TGCGCCAGCAGCTCAATACCCCTAGCGGGAGGTGGGAATGAGCAGTTCTTC; cdr3_aa: CASSSIPLAGGGNEQFF
j_call: TRBJ1-4; v_call: TRBV6-1; d_call: NA; clone_size: few; cdr3_nt: TGTGCCATCAATGGTCGGGGGGTTGAAAAACTGTTTTTT; cdr3_aa: CAINGRGVEKLFF
j_call: TRBJ2-2; v_call: TRBV7-9; d_call: NA; clone_size: NA; cdr3_nt: TGTGCCAGCAGCTTGCAGCGGGCGAACACCGGGGAGCTGTTTTTT; cdr3_aa: CASSLQRANTGELFF
j_call: TRBJ2-3; v_call: TRBV7-9; d_call: NA; clone_size: few; cdr3_nt: TGTGCCAGCAGCTTCGAGGGCAACACAGATACGCAGTATTTT; cdr3_aa: CASSFEGNTDTQYF
j_call: TRBJ2-1; v_call: TRBV7-8; d_call: TRBD2; clone_size: NA; cdr3_nt: TGTGCCAGCAGCTCGGGACTACCTTCCTACAATGAGCAGTTCTTC; cdr3_aa: CASSSGLPSYNEQFF
j_call: TRBJ2-1; v_call: TRBV5-1; d_call: TRBD2; clone_size: few; cdr3_nt: TGCGCCAGCAGCTCCTCAGGCGGGGGGCGCCGGAATGAGCAGTTCTTC; cdr3_aa: CASSSSGGGRRNEQFF
j_call: TRBJ1-1; v_call: TRBV7-9; d_call: NA; clone_size: NA; cdr3_nt: TGTGCCAGCAGCTTATCGGGTCGAAACACTGAAGCTTTCTTT; cdr3_aa: CASSLSGRNTEAFF
j_call: TRBJ1-5; v_call: TRBV11-2; d_call: NA; clone_size: NA; cdr3_nt: TGTGCCAGCAGCTTAGATTTTTCTCAGCCCCAGCATTTT; cdr3_aa: CASSLDFSQPQHF
j_call: TRBJ2-7; v_call: TRBV7-2; d_call: NA; clone_size: NA; cdr3_nt: TGTGCCAGCAGCCCTGCGGGGCCCTACGAGCAGTACTTC; cdr3_aa: CASSPAGPYEQYF
j_call: TRBJ2-1; v_call: TRBV11-2; d_call: TRBD2; clone_size: few; cdr3_nt: TGTGCCAGCAGCTCGATAGGGACTAGCGGGAGAAATGAGCAGTTCTTC; cdr3_aa: CASSSIGTSGRNEQFF
j_call: TRBJ2-7; v_call: TRBV19; d_call: NA; clone_size: NA; cdr3_nt: TGTGCCAGTAGTCCCAGTACCGGAGGTCAGTACTTC; cdr3_aa: CASSPSTGGQYF
j_call: TRBJ2-5; v_call: TRBV29-1; d_call: TRBD2; clone_size: NA; cdr3_nt: TGCAGCGTTGAGCTAGCGGGAGGGCCGGAGACCCAGTACTTC; cdr3_aa: CSVELAGGPETQYF
j_call: TRBJ1-1; v_call: TRBV5-1; d_call: NA; clone_size: few; cdr3_nt: TGCGCCAGCAGCTTGGATTTATCGGGACGGCGCGTCTCTGAAGCTTTCTTT; cdr3_aa: CASSLDLSGRRVSEAFF
j_call: TRBJ1-2; v_call: TRBV27; d_call: NA; clone_size: NA; cdr3_nt: TGTGCCAGCAGAAATCCGGGGGGCTATGGCTACACCTTC; cdr3_aa: CASRNPGGYGYTF
j_call: TRBJ2-7; v_call: TRBV5-4; d_call: NA; clone_size: NA; cdr3_nt: TGTGCCAGCAGCTTAGGGCAGCAGAACGAGCAGTACTTC; cdr3_aa: CASSLGQQNEQYF
j_call: TRBJ2-2; v_call: TRBV7-9; d_call: TRBD2; clone_size: NA; cdr3_nt: TGTGCCAGCAGCTTAAATTCGATGGCGGGAGGGGACGCCGGGGAGCTGTTTTTT; cdr3_aa: CASSLNSMAGGDAGELFF
j_call: TRBJ2-3; v_call: TRBV5-4; d_call: TRBD2; clone_size: few; cdr3_nt: TGTGCCAGCAGCTACTGGACTAGCGGGGCTAGCACAGATACGCAGTATTTT; cdr3_aa: CASSYWTSGASTDTQYF
j_call: TRBJ2-7; v_call: TRBV18; d_call: TRBD2; clone_size: few; cdr3_nt: TGTGCCAGCTCACCAGGGACTAGCGGGAGGGCCCCCCTCGAGCAGTACTTC; cdr3_aa: CASSPGTSGRAPLEQYF
j_call: TRBJ2-7; v_call: TRBV4-2; d_call: TRBD2; clone_size: few; cdr3_nt: TGTGCCAGCAGCCAAGATTTACTAGCGGGCCCCTACGAGCAGTACTTC; cdr3_aa: CASSQDLLAGPYEQYF
j_call: TRBJ1-5; v_call: TRBV28; d_call: TRBD1; clone_size: few; cdr3_nt: TGTGCCAGCAGTTTATGGACAGGGACCGAGCAGCCCCAGCATTTT; cdr3_aa: CASSLWTGTEQPQHF
j_call: TRBJ1-4; v_call: TRBV9; d_call: TRBD1; clone_size: few; cdr3_nt: TGTGCCAGCAGCGCGGGGACAGGGGGATATGATGAAAAACTGTTTTTT; cdr3_aa: CASSAGTGGYDEKLFF
j_call: TRBJ2-7; v_call: TRBV7-9; d_call: TRBD2; clone_size: NA; cdr3_nt: TGTGCCAGCAGCTTAGGCCCGGCGGGGGGAAACGAGCAGTACTTC; cdr3_aa: CASSLGPAGGNEQYF
j_call: TRBJ2-1; v_call: TRBV4-1; d_call: TRBD2; clone_size: few; cdr3_nt: TGCGCCAGCAGCCGATTGGCGGGGGGCGGTTACAATGAGCAGTTCTTC; cdr3_aa: CASSRLAGGGYNEQFF
j_call: TRBJ2-5; v_call: TRBV19; d_call: NA; clone_size: few; cdr3_nt: TGTGCCAGTAGGGGACGGACCAAAGAGACCCAGTACTTC; cdr3_aa: CASRGRTKETQYF
j_call: TRBJ2-7; v_call: TRBV28; d_call: NA; clone_size: NA; cdr3_nt: TGTGCCAGCAGTTCAACCGGGACCGGGGGCTACGAGCAGTACTTC; cdr3_aa: CASSSTGTGGYEQYF
j_call: TRBJ1-4; v_call: TRBV7-2; d_call: NA; clone_size: NA; cdr3_nt: TGTGCCAGCAGGTTATGGCCCGAGAATGAAAAACTGTTTTTT; cdr3_aa: CASRLWPENEKLFF
j_call: TRBJ2-3; v_call: TRBV4-2; d_call: TRBD2; clone_size: few; cdr3_nt: TGTGCCAGCAGCCAAGATCGAGCGGGAGATATAGATACGCAGTATTTT; cdr3_aa: CASSQDRAGDIDTQYF
j_call: TRBJ2-2; v_call: TRBV5-1; d_call: TRBD1; clone_size: NA; cdr3_nt: TGCGCCAGCAGCATGGACAGGGGGAACACCGGGGAGCTGTTTTTT; cdr3_aa: CASSMDRGNTGELFF
j_call: TRBJ2-3; v_call: TRBV5-8; d_call: TRBD1; clone_size: few; cdr3_nt: TGTGCCAGCAGTGTGGGACAGGGGACAGATACGCAGTATTTT; cdr3_aa: CASSVGQGTDTQYF
j_call: TRBJ2-5; v_call: TRBV9; d_call: NA; clone_size: few; cdr3_nt: TGTGCCAGCAGCGAAGGTCCCCGCGGGACGGGGGAGACCCAGTACTTC; cdr3_aa: CASSEGPRGTGETQYF
j_call: TRBJ1-2; v_call: TRBV7-2; d_call: NA; clone_size: NA; cdr3_nt: TGTGCCAGCAGCTTAGTGGCAGGGAATGGCTACACCTTC; cdr3_aa: CASSLVAGNGYTF
j_call: TRBJ2-3; v_call: TRBV5-1; d_call: NA; clone_size: few; cdr3_nt: TGCGCCAGCAGCTTGGCTGTCCAGGATACGCAGTATTTT; cdr3_aa: CASSLAVQDTQYF
j_call: TRBJ1-1; v_call: TRBV6-5; d_call: NA; clone_size: NA; cdr3_nt: TGTGCCAGCAGTCCGACTACCGAAGTGGGCACTGAAGCTTTCTTT; cdr3_aa: CASSPTTEVGTEAFF
j_call: TRBJ2-1; v_call: TRBV2; d_call: NA; clone_size: few; cdr3_nt: TGTGCCAGCAGTGAAGCAAGTTCGACGGGAAGGAATGAGCAGTTCTTC; cdr3_aa: CASSEASSTGRNEQFF
j_call: TRBJ2-1; v_call: TRBV11-2; d_call: NA; clone_size: few; cdr3_nt: TGTGCCAGCAGCTTACGAACAGGACGCTCCTACAATGAGCAGTTCTTC; cdr3_aa: CASSLRTGRSYNEQFF